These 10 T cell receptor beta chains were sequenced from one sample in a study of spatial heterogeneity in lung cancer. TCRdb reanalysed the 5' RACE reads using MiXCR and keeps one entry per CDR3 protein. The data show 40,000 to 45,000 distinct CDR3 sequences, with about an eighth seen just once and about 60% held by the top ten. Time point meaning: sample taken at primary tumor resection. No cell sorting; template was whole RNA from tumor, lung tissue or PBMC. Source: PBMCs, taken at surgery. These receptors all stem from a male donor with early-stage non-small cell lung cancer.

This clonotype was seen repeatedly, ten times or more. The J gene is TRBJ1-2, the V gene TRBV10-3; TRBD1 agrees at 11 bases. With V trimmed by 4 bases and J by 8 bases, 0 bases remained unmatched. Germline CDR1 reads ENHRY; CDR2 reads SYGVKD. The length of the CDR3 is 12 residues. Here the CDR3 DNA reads TGTGCCATCAGTGGGACAGGGGGCGGCTACACCTTC. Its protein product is CAISGTGGGYTF.

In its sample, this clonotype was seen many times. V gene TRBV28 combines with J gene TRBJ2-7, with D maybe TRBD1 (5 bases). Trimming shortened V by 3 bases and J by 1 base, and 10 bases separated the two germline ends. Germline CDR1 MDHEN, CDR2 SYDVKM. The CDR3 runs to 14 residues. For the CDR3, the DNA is TGTGCCAGCAGTTTCTGGCAGGGATCCTACGAGCAGTACTTC. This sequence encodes CASSFWQGSYEQYF.

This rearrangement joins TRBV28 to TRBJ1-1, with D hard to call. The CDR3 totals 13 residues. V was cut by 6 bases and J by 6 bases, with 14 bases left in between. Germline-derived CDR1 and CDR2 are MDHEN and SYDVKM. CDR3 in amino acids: CASSPPVAPEAFF. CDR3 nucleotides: TGTGCCAGCAGCCCCCCGGTAGCTCCTGAAGCTTTCTTT.

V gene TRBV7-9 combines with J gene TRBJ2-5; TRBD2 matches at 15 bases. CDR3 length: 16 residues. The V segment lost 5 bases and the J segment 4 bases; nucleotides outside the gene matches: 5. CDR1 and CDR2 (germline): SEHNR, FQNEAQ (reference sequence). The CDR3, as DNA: TGTGCCAGCAGCCCCTGGACTAGCGGGAGGGCAGAGACCCAGTACTTC. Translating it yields CASSPWTSGRAETQYF.

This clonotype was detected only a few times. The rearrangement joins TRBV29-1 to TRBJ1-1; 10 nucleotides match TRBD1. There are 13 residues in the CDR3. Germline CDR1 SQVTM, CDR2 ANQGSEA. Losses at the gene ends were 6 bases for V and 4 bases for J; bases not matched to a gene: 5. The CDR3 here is CSVRWTGGTEAFF. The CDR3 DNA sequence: TGCAGCGTACGTTGGACAGGGGGCACTGAAGCTTTCTTT.

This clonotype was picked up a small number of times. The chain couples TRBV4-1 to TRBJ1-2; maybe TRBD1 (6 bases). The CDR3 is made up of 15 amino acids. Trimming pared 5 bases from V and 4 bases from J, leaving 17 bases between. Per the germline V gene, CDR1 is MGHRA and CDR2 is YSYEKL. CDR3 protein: CASSEGDLSPYGYTF. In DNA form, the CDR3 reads TGCGCCAGCAGCGAGGGGGACCTATCTCCCTATGGCTACACCTTC.

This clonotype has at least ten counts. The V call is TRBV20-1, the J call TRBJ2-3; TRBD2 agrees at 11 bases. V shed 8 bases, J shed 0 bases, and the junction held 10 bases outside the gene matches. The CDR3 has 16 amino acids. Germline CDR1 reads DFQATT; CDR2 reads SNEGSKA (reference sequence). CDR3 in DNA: TGCAGTTCTCTACTAGCGGGGGACATTAGCACAGATACGCAGTATTTT. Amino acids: CSSLLAGDISTDTQYF.

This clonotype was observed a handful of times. CDR3 protein: CASSLAWTSGRWEQFF. CDR3 in DNA: TGTGCCAGCAGCTTAGCCTGGACTAGCGGGAGATGGGAGCAGTTCTTC. The V and J genes are TRBV7-2 and TRBJ2-1; 13 bases match TRBD2. V lost 0 bases and J lost 10; bases outside the gene matches: 6. Germline V gives CDR1 SGHTA, CDR2 FQGNSA. CDR3 length: 16 amino acids.

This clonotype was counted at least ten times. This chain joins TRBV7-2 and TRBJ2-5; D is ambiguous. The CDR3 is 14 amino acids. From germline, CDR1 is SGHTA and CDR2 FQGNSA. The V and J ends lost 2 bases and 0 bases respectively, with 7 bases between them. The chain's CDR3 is CASSLSGYQETQYF. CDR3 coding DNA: TGTGCCAGCAGCTTATCCGGGTACCAAGAGACCCAGTACTTC.

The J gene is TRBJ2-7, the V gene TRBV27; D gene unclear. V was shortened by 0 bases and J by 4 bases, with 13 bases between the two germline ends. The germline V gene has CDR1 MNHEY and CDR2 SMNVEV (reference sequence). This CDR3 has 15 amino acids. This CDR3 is CASSLSFPIVYEQYF. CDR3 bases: TGTGCCAGCAGTTTATCTTTTCCGATTGTATACGAGCAGTACTTC.